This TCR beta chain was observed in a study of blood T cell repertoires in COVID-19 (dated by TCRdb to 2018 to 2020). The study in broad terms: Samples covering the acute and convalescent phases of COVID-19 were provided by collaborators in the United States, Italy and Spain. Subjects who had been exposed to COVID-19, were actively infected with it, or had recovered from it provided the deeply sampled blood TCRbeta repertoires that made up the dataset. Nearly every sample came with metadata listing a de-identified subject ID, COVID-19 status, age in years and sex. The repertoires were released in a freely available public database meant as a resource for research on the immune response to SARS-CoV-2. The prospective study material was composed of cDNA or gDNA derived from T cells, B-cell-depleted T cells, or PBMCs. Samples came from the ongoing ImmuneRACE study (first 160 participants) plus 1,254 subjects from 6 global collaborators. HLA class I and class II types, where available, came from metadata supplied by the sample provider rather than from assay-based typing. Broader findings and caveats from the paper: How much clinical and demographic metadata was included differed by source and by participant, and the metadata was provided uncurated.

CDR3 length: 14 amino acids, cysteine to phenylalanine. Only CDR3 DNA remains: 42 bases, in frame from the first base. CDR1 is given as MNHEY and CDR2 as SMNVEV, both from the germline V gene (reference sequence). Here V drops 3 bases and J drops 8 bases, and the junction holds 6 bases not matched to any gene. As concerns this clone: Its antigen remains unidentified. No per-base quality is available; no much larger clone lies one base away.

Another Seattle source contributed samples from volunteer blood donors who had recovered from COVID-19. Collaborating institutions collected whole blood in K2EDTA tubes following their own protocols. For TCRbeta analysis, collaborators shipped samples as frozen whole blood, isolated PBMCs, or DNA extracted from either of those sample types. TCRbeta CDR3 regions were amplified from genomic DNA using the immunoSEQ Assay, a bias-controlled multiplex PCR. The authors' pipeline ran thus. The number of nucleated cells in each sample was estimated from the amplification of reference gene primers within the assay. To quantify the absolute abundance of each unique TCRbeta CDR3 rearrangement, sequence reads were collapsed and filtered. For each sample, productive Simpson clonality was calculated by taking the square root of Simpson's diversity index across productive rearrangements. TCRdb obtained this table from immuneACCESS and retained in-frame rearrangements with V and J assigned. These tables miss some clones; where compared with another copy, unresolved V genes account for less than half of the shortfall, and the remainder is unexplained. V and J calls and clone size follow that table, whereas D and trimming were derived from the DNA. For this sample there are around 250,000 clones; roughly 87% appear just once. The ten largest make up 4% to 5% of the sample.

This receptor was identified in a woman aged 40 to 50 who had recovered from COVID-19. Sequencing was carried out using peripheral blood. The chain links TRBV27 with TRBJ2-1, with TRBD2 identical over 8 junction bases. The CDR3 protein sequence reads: CASSLVGGADEQFF. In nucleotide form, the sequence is TGTGCCAGCAGTTTGGTCGGGGGGGCCGATGAGCAGTTCTTC.